These 28 T cell receptor beta chains were all obtained from the same sample, sequenced in a study of blood T cell repertoires in COVID-19 (dated by TCRdb to about 2020). The library was built by means of the immunoSEQ multiplex PCR assay. In its TCRdb copy, this immuneACCESS table keeps in-frame sequences only and misses some clones. Where compared with another copy, unresolved V genes explain less than half of these, and the others have no known cause. For this sample there are 250,000 to 350,000 clones; about 90% appear just once. The ten largest make up roughly 2.9% of the sample. The sequenced sample was PBMCs or T cells enriched from blood (not recorded which). The source is a woman aged 50 to 65 who had been exposed to COVID-19.

The chain has TRBV9 and TRBJ2-1; TRBD2 matches 8 bases. The CDR3 runs 15 residues. With 4 bases clipped from V and 2 bases from J, the junction kept 5 bases outside the gene matches. Per the germline V gene, CDR1 is SGDLS and CDR2 is YYNGEE. CDR3 region: CASSLTGGPYNEQFF. The CDR3 DNA is TGTGCCAGCAGCTTAACGGGGGGGCCCTACAATGAGCAGTTCTTC.

The sample holds one count of this clone. The chain has TRBV3-1 (or the pseudogene TRBV3-2) and TRBJ2-1; 10 bases agree with TRBD2. CDR3 length: 17 residues. J lost 7 bases, V lost 2 bases, and 11 bases had no gene match. Germline V gene data show CDR1 as LGHDT and CDR2 as YNNKEL (reference sequence). The CDR3 sequence is CASSQRSSGGLINEQFF. DNA of the CDR3: TGTGCCAGCAGCCAACGCTCTAGCGGGGGCCTGATAAATGAGCAGTTCTTC.

About this clone itself: Other DNA sequences within the sample encode an identical CDR3. The chain's CDR3 is CASSEARETQYF. Here the CDR3 DNA reads TGTGCCAGCAGTGAAGCGCGAGAGACCCAGTACTTC. This rearrangement joins TRBV6-1 to TRBJ2-5; no clear D gene. This CDR3 is built from 12 residues. Per the germline V gene, CDR1 is MNHNS and CDR2 is SASEGT. The V end was cut by 0 bases, the J end by 4 bases, with 3 bases between.

V and J are TRBV11-2 and TRBJ1-4; 9 bases agree with TRBD1. Germline assignment: CDR1 SGHAT and CDR2 FQNNGV. Losses at the gene ends were 4 bases for V and 8 bases for J; bases not matched to a gene: 5. The CDR3 has 14 amino acids. In nucleotides, the CDR3 is TGTGCCAGCAGCTCCGGACAGGGGCAAGAAAAACTGTTTTTT. Its translation: CASSSGQGQEKLFF.

This clone was observed once. The rearrangement joins TRBV6-4 to TRBJ1-5; weak D call: TRBD1 (6 bases). Germline assignment: CDR1 MRHNA and CDR2 SNTAGT. Trimming cost V 5 bases and J 2 bases, with 16 bases left between them. The CDR3 extends over 16 amino acids. The CDR3 region has the DNA TGTGCCAGCAGTCCCCCGGGGGGCCTATGCAATCAGCCCCAGCATTTT. Protein sequence: CASSPPGGLCNQPQHF.

The chain combines TRBV7-8 with TRBJ2-7, with 9 bases matching TRBD2. The V gene end was trimmed by 5 bases and the J gene end by 7 bases; junction bases not matched to a gene: 18. Germline V gives CDR1 SGHVS, CDR2 FQNEAQ. This CDR3 has 17 amino acids. As DNA, the CDR3 is TGTGCCAGCAGCCCCTATGCCGGCGGGGGGGCCGTGGGGGAGCAGTACTTC. Its translation is CASSPYAGGGAVGEQYF.

The chain links TRBV4-2 to TRBJ2-3, with TRBD2 matching 9 bases. This CDR3 region has 17 residues. V was pared by 0 bases and J by 4 bases, with 8 bases of the junction left unmatched. Germline V gives CDR1 LGHNA, CDR2 YNFKEQ. In DNA, the CDR3 is TGTGCCAGCAGCCAAGAAGCTTCAGCGGGGGGTGCAGATACGCAGTATTTT. Protein product: CASSQEASAGGADTQYF.

The rearrangement links TRBV9 to TRBJ2-2; D gene unclear. CDR1 is SGDLS and CDR2 is YYNGEE in the germline V gene. The CDR3 has 11 residues. V was cut by 7 bases and J by 4 bases, with 5 bases left in between. The CDR3 protein is CASWATGELFF. CDR3 coding DNA: TGTGCCAGCTGGGCCACCGGGGAGCTGTTTTTT.

The chain employs TRBV4-1 and TRBJ2-1, with D perhaps TRBD2 (6 bases). The CDR3 consists of 15 residues. Germline loops: CDR1 MGHRA, CDR2 YSYEKL. Trimming took 6 bases from V and 0 from J, leaving 12 bases between them. The CDR3 here is CASSPRGISYNEQFF. As DNA, the CDR3 is TGCGCCAGCAGTCCTCGGGGGATCTCCTACAATGAGCAGTTCTTC.

This chain joins TRBV3-1 (or the pseudogene TRBV3-2) and TRBJ2-5; the match to TRBD1 covers 7 bases. V was pared by 4 bases and J by 2 bases, with 1 base of the junction left unmatched. The CDR3 covers 13 residues. Germline CDR1 LGHDT, CDR2 YNNKEL (reference sequence). CDR3 sequence: CASSPRGQETQYF. The CDR3 DNA follows: TGTGCCAGCAGCCCCAGGGGGCAAGAGACCCAGTACTTC.

The rearrangement links TRBV27 to TRBJ1-2, with TRBD1 identical over 9 bases. Germline CDR1 reads MNHEY; CDR2 reads SMNVEV (reference sequence). The CDR3 is made up of 13 amino acids. J was trimmed by 12 bases and V by 1 base; bases with no gene match: 6. The CDR3 sequence: CASSLYRGRANTF. CDR3 nucleotides: TGTGCCAGCAGTTTATACAGGGGGCGAGCTAACACCTTC.

This clone turned up a few times. The chain uses TRBV18 and TRBJ1-4; the D gene is possibly TRBD1 (6 bases). This CDR3 comprises 14 residues. Trimming removed 4 bases at V and 6 bases at J, with 12 bases between. CDR1 is KGHSH and CDR2 is LQKENI in the germline V gene. This chain's CDR3 is CASSLRGIDEKLFF. The CDR3 bases are TGTGCCAGCTCACTCAGGGGCATTGATGAAAAACTGTTTTTT.

This sequence joins TRBV14 and TRBJ1-2; 11 bases align to TRBD1. The CDR3 loop spans 13 amino acids. Germline CDR1 is SGHDN and CDR2 is FVKESK. Trimming removed 8 bases from V and 8 bases from J; junction bases left unmatched: 7. The CDR3 DNA sequence: TGTGCCAGCGGCGGACAGGGGGCGTGGGGCTACACCTTC. This translates into CASGGQGAWGYTF.

The DNA of the CDR3 is TGTGCCAGCAGCCCACGACAGGGTTTAGTCTACTATGGCTACACCTTC. Residues: CASSPRQGLVYYGYTF. The chain couples TRBV11-2 to TRBJ1-2; the match to TRBD1 covers 7 bases. Germline assignment: CDR1 SGHAT and CDR2 FQNNGV. The CDR3 spans 16 residues. J was trimmed by 3 bases and V by 5 bases; bases with no gene match: 12.

This rearrangement joins TRBV7-2 to TRBJ2-1, with TRBD1 as a possible D gene (6 bases). CDR1 SGHTA and CDR2 FQGNSA come from the germline V gene. This CDR3 region has 15 residues. Trimming removed 1 base at V and 5 bases at J, with 12 bases between. The CDR3 protein is CASSLVFRDNNEQFF. CDR3 coding DNA: TGTGCCAGCAGCTTAGTGTTCAGGGACAACAATGAGCAGTTCTTC.

The V gene is TRBV4-1, the J gene TRBJ2-7, with D possibly matching TRBD2 (5 bases). V lost 4 bases and J lost 3, with 16 bases in between. Per germline, CDR1 MGHRA and CDR2 YSYEKL. The CDR3 contains 15 residues. CDR3 coding DNA: TGCGCCAGCAGCCCCGCAAGGACTGGAGACTACGAGCAGTACTTC. Translation: CASSPARTGDYEQYF.

This chain uses TRBV27 with TRBJ2-1; 7 nucleotides match TRBD1. Germline V lookup: CDR1 MNHEY, CDR2 SMNVEV (reference sequence). The CDR3 contains 18 residues. V trimming: 4 bases; J trimming: 7 bases; junction bases outside the gene matches: 19. CDR3 amino acids: CASSSAAPTGLGVNEQFF. DNA of the CDR3: TGTGCCAGCAGTTCCGCGGCTCCGACAGGGCTGGGGGTTAATGAGCAGTTCTTC.

This clone has just a few counts. This chain connects TRBV2 to TRBJ1-4, with D perhaps matching TRBD1 (5 bases). Deletions cut 7 bases from V and 0 bases from J, with 9 bases between. The length of the CDR3 is 14 residues. CDR1 is SNHLY, CDR2 FYNNEI, per germline. The DNA of the CDR3 is TGTGCCAGCAACGACAGAACAACTAATGAAAAACTGTTTTTT. Protein: CASNDRTTNEKLFF.

J is TRBJ2-1 and V is TRBV6-4; 11 bases match TRBD2. The CDR3 spans 15 residues. The V gene's germline CDR1 is MRHNA and CDR2 SNTAGT. V was clipped by 6 bases and J by 2 bases; unmatched bases: 3. DNA for the CDR3: TGTGCCAGCAGCCTACTAGCGGGGGCCTACAATGAGCAGTTCTTC. Translation: CASSLLAGAYNEQFF.

The J gene is TRBJ1-5, the V gene TRBV27; D is perhaps TRBD1 (6 bases). Germline V lookup: CDR1 MNHEY, CDR2 SMNVEV (reference sequence). This CDR3 contains 13 residues. V lost 3 bases and J 7 bases, leaving 10 bases between the germline ends. The chain's CDR3 is CASSFRGRQPQHF. As DNA, the CDR3 is TGTGCCAGCAGTTTCAGGGGTAGGCAGCCCCAGCATTTT.

The V and J genes are TRBV5-1 and TRBJ1-4; D remains ambiguous. The CDR3 spans 14 residues. The V gene lost 0 bases and the J gene lost 4 bases, with 7 bases spanning the gap. In germline, CDR1 is SGHRS, CDR2 YFSETQ. CDR3 region: CASSLDQVNEKLFF. The CDR3 DNA follows: TGCGCCAGCAGCTTGGATCAGGTTAATGAAAAACTGTTTTTT.

The chain has TRBV3-1 (or the pseudogene TRBV3-2) and TRBJ2-1; 11 positions agree with TRBD2. Germline V gives CDR1 LGHDT, CDR2 YNNKEL (reference sequence). V lost 8 bases to trimming and J lost 5 bases; unmatched junction nucleotides: 8. The CDR3 spans 15 residues. The CDR3 loop reads CASGRLAGINNEQFF. CDR3 bases: TGTGCCAGCGGCAGACTAGCGGGAATCAACAATGAGCAGTTCTTC.

The J gene is TRBJ2-5, the V gene TRBV19; the D gene is possibly TRBD1 (6 bases). Germline CDR1 LNHDA, CDR2 SQIVND (reference sequence). V dropped 1 base and J dropped 1 base, with 13 bases sitting between them. This CDR3 contains 16 residues. CDR3 sequence (DNA): TGTGCCAGTAGTATAGTTCCAGGGGTCGGCCAAGAGACCCAGTACTTC. Amino acid sequence: CASSIVPGVGQETQYF.

J is TRBJ1-3 and V is TRBV5-1; 7 bases are a match to TRBD1. The CDR3 sequence is 15 residues long. V trimming: 5 bases; J trimming: 4 bases; junction bases outside the gene matches: 9. Germline loops: CDR1 SGHRS, CDR2 YFSETQ. The CDR3: CASSLGTVSGNTIYF. The DNA for the CDR3 is TGCGCCAGCAGTCTCGGGACAGTTTCCGGAAACACCATATATTTT.

CDR3 region: CASSLPGQGLETQYF. DNA for the CDR3: TGTGCCAGCAGCTTACCGGGACAGGGTCTAGAGACCCAGTACTTC. The V and J genes are TRBV7-6 and TRBJ2-5; 9 nucleotides match TRBD1. V was clipped by 2 bases and J by 4 bases; unmatched bases: 5. The CDR3 runs 15 residues. Germline lookup yields CDR1 SGHVS and CDR2 FNYEAQ.

The chain links TRBV3-1 (or the pseudogene TRBV3-2) to TRBJ2-7; the match to TRBD1 covers 7 bases. Germline CDR1 is LGHDT and CDR2 is YNNKEL (reference sequence). The ends lost 4 bases at V and 7 bases at J; junction bases unmatched: 7. This CDR3 is built from 13 residues. CDR3 region: CASSRTGNSEQYF. For the CDR3, the DNA is TGTGCCAGCAGCCGGACAGGAAACAGTGAGCAGTACTTC.

The chain uses TRBV4-1 and TRBJ2-6; no clear D. Looked up from germline, CDR1 is MGHRA and CDR2 is YSYEKL. There are 14 residues in the CDR3. Trimming stripped 2 bases from V and 1 base from J, with 3 bases between. The CDR3 nucleotides read TGCGCCAGCAGCCAACAATCTGGGGCCAACGTCCTGACTTTC. This encodes CASSQQSGANVLTF.

The sample holds one count of this clone. The chain has TRBV12-3 or TRBV12-4 and TRBJ1-4, with D unresolved. V was trimmed by 4 bases and J by 8 bases, leaving 11 bases between them. This CDR3 contains 13 residues. The CDR3 sequence is CASSSGIREKLFF. Here the CDR3 DNA reads TGTGCCAGCAGTTCGGGGATACGGGAAAAACTGTTTTTT.